The sequence of this T cell receptor (beta chain) was determined in a study of early T cells in non-severe SARS-CoV-2 infection. Across the study: Sequencing input comprised bulk RNA from unsorted whole blood; chain pairing was not available. General study points: Matching with VDJdb favored anti-spike CD8 responses (missing private and CD4 specificities).

This clonotype occurred many times. Its antigen is not known. The CDR3 is made up of 13 amino acids. V lost 1 base and J lost 6, with 12 bases in between. The germline CDR1 and CDR2 sequences are SQVTM and ANQGSEA. Unique molecular identifier tags were affixed to discrete cDNA molecules. TCRdb recomputed calls from the 5' RACE reads with MiXCR, one row per CDR3 protein. The data contain about 70,000 distinct CDR3 sequences, 9.5% to 15% of them singletons. The chain couples TRBV29-1 to TRBJ1-1; tentatively, D is TRBD1 (6 bases). Sequencing was performed on whole blood. This sequence was found in an adult who was a healthcare worker with PCR-confirmed SARS-CoV-2 infection or an uninfected control (not recorded which). CDR3 sequence reads: CSVEGGREPEAFF. CDR3 coding DNA: TGCAGCGTTGAAGGGGGGCGGGAGCCTGAAGCTTTCTTT.